This TCR beta chain was profiled in a study of breast tumors, draining lymph nodes, adjacent tissues. Broader study findings: Compared with lymph nodes, tumors were less diverse; compared with nontumor tissue, more. The data were judged consistent with most tumor T cells coming from lymph node and expanding in tumor. Compared with basal-like, luminal-like tumors shared significantly more repertoire with nontumor tissue. That most tumor T cells come from lymph nodes remained unproven.

This clonotype was seen ten or more times. Its antigen is unknown. The lymph nodes were axillary draining lymph nodes from breast cancer patients. Germline V lookup: CDR1 ENHRY, CDR2 SYGVKD. V was pared by 2 bases and J by 4 bases, with 9 bases between. CDR3 length equals 14 residues. TCRdb called the multiplex PCR reads again in MiXCR, with one record for every CDR3 protein. The sample has some 83,000 distinct CDR3 sequences, 15% to 20% seen once. This sequence joins TRBV10-3 and TRBJ1-5; D gene ambiguous. This sequence was found in a female donor with breast cancer. Some clones in this sample may be carry-over from other donors' samples. Sequenced input: axillary lymph node tissue. CDR3 protein: CAISERAPNQPQHF. The CDR3 DNA reads TGTGCCATCAGTGAGAGGGCGCCTAATCAGCCCCAGCATTTT.